This T cell receptor beta chain was sequenced in a study of cytomegalovirus exposure and HLA in healthy donors. V dropped 6 bases and J dropped 1 base, with 9 bases sitting between them. This CDR3 spans 13 amino acids. Per the germline V gene, CDR1 is SNHLY and CDR2 is FYNNEI. Researchers ran the PCR with 60 Vbeta and 13 Jbeta primers. Profiled with immunoSEQ multiplex PCR; TCRdb holds only in-frame clones, not every one. The table includes about 190,000 clones, roughly 79% detected once. V usage is TRBV2 and J usage is TRBJ2-5; no firm D call. The TCR sequence derives from a woman younger than 35 in good health and CMV-seronegative. Sequencing input: PBMCs. The CDR3: CASRAGRQETQYF. CDR3 nucleotide sequence: TGTGCCAGCAGGGCAGGCCGCCAAGAGACCCAGTACTTC.